This is a list of T cell receptor beta chains from one sample in a study of blood T cell repertoires in COVID-19. This table comes from immunoSEQ multiplex PCR, and its TCRdb copy is limited to in-frame clones, with some not included. The repertoire consists of over 100,000 clones, with around nine tenths occurring once and the leading ten covering approximately 10%. Sequenced: peripheral blood. These receptor sequences come from a woman between 65 and 79 years old with COVID-19, enrolled during active disease. The CDR3 runs from the conserved cysteine through the conserved F or W.

V gene	J gene	CDR3 protein
TRBV28	TRBJ2-1	CASCRRTGGNEQFF
TRBV6-5	TRBJ2-5	CASSSSGGAQETQYF
TRBV18	TRBJ2-2	CASSPTSGGAQSTGELFF
TRBV5-1	TRBJ2-7	CASSLATGRSSYEQYF
TRBV24-1	TRBJ2-1	CATGTSGAQGYNEQFF
TRBV7-3	TRBJ2-1	CASSSGLGSGEQFF
TRBV5-1	TRBJ2-5	CASSLSLNSQETQYF
TRBV7-6	TRBJ2-2	CASSLYLTSGGPTGELFF
TRBV19	TRBJ1-5	CASSIIGSQGLNQPQHF
TRBV2	TRBJ1-5	CASSEVGTGDQPQHF
TRBV28	TRBJ2-3	CASSRTGTRTDTQYF
TRBV5-1	TRBJ2-2	CASSLEGLAGGHTGELFF
TRBV7-9	TRBJ1-1	CASSQQAEAFF
TRBV11-2	TRBJ1-1	CASSLGGKNTEAFF
TRBV5-1	TRBJ2-7	CASSLVIAGEDEQYF
TRBV5-1	TRBJ1-6	CASSFSGTTPLHF
TRBV5-1	TRBJ1-5	CASSLTGNQPQHF
TRBV5-1	TRBJ1-6	CASSLDRVSLHF
TRBV6-5	TRBJ1-4	CASSPTGRGEKLFF
TRBV3-1/TRBV3-2	TRBJ1-6	CASSQETYYNSPLHF
TRBV3-1/TRBV3-2	TRBJ1-5	CASSATEHQPQHF
TRBV25-1	TRBJ1-1	CASSGWDRGLETEAFF
TRBV7-3	TRBJ2-2	CASSLSSGERGDTGELFF
TRBV6-5	TRBJ1-1	CASRATGTAFF
TRBV5-1	TRBJ1-3	CASSLVGVNSGNTIYF
TRBV6-5	TRBJ1-3	CASARQGDPGNTIYF
TRBV6-5	TRBJ2-3	CASRVRQGAPYTQYF
TRBV19	TRBJ1-4	CASSPRRTANEKLFF
TRBV29-1	TRBJ2-2	CSVVGFRAGELFF
TRBV30	TRBJ1-1	CAWTPGPQGAYTEAFF
TRBV6-5	TRBJ2-3	CASSILAGNTDTQYF
TRBV4-2	TRBJ1-3	CASSRGHQTSSGNTIYF
TRBV5-1	TRBJ2-2	CASSSTGWSTGELFF
TRBV7-9	TRBJ1-2	CASSPTENYGYTF
TRBV4-1	TRBJ1-6	CASSQDQRVSYDSPLHF
TRBV5-1	TRBJ2-3	CASSREGASGTTSTDTQYF
TRBV2	TRBJ1-4	CASRGDSEKLFF
TRBV4-1	TRBJ2-7	CASSPGMGQARYEQYF
TRBV18	TRBJ1-1	CASSPTRQGVNTEAFF
TRBV5-6	TRBJ1-6	CASSYIQGSYNSPLHF
TRBV9	TRBJ1-3	CASSAAPWDSLSGNTIYF
TRBV3-1/TRBV3-2	TRBJ2-5	CASSQTSGGETQYF
TRBV5-1	TRBJ2-7	CASSLDQRGPGEQYF
TRBV6-2/TRBV6-3	TRBJ1-5	CASSYPFGTGRGQPQHF
TRBV28	TRBJ1-1	CASSGGTATEAFF
TRBV27	TRBJ1-1	CASSPGQLNTEAFF
TRBV10-3	TRBJ2-1	CAIINSGGAQSEQFF
TRBV3-1/TRBV3-2	TRBJ2-7	CASSPRAQGIFSPYEQYF